This T cell receptor (beta chain) comes out of a study of shared clonotypes between healthy human individuals. This table comes from immunoSEQ multiplex PCR, and its TCRdb copy is limited to in-frame clones, with some not included. This sample yields 550,000 to 800,000 clones, of which approximately 79% are seen a single time; 1.5% to 2% belongs to the top ten. The sample was memory CD4+ T cells sorted from blood. The subset: CD45RA-negative fraction. The source is a woman aged 25 to 39 in good health.

The CDR3 DNA reads as TGTGCCAGTAGTCCAGGGACAGGAGTAAACATTCAGTACTTC. Translated: CASSPGTGVNIQYF. The V gene is TRBV19, the J gene TRBJ2-4; 8 bases are shared with TRBD1. The CDR3 spans 14 residues. Germline assignment: CDR1 LNHDA and CDR2 SQIVND (reference sequence). V lost 5 bases to trimming and J lost 6 bases; unmatched junction nucleotides: 6.